This TCR beta chain was captured in a study of control samples from healthy donors and cancer patients. The data were produced by immunoSEQ multiplex PCR, yet TCRdb's version contains in-frame clones alone and is incomplete. The repertoire consists of roughly 400,000 clones, with around 90% occurring once and the leading ten covering around 6.8%. This CDR3 comprises 17 residues. Germline CDR1 is MDHEN and CDR2 is SYDVKM. Trimming took 6 bases from V and 1 from J; bases not matched to a gene: 11. The clonotype was recovered from a man between 35 and 55 years old with head and neck cancer. V usage is TRBV28 and J usage is TRBJ2-1; 8 bases line up with TRBD2. Material for sequencing was PBMCs. The CDR3 loop reads CASRLSGGPLSYNEQFF. The CDR3 coding sequence is TGTGCCAGCAGACTTTCGGGGGGGCCCTTATCCTACAATGAGCAGTTCTTC.